This T cell receptor (beta chain) was profiled in a study of cytomegalovirus exposure and HLA in healthy donors (TCRdb year 2017). A note on the overall study: An earlier analysis of approximately 600 of the donors reported 250 to 300 Gb of sequence data and around 110 million unique TCR beta sequences from 150 million to 200 million T cells. A later analysis re-analyzed previously published TCR beta repertoires from 600 to 850 donors and added high-resolution HLA genotyping to study TCR occurrence patterns. The later analysis used no new phenotypic data to find candidate immune exposures, relying instead on TCR beta sequences and their occurrence across donors. Among roughly 400 genotyped donors of the cohort, an average of around 240,000 unique TCR beta nucleotide sequences was sequenced per donor, of which approximately 19% were non-productive. Several DR-DQ haplotypes were treated as single units for association and clustering because of strong linkage in the cohort. About 310 gigabases of sequencing data and 78 million or so unique TCR sequences were included in an early release covering over 600 HLA-typed donors. To predict cytomegalovirus infection status, the study brought together high-throughput TCR immunosequencing, statistical association of individual TCRs with disease status, and machine learning. The number of typed donors differed by locus: roughly 629-640 for A, B, C, DRB1 and DQB1; approximately 520 for DQA1; 606 for DPA1; and approximately 450 for DPB1. In addition to the first cohort of around 670 subjects, a separate validation cohort of some 120 different subjects was used. All discovery cohort repertoires had been generated using a single sequencing platform. Genome-wide SNP genotypes for about 65% of the 666 donors were used in a later genetic analysis, which treated that subset as a discovery cohort. An earlier analysis of roughly 600 of the donors used high-throughput TCR beta sequencing to judge whether each TCR beta V gene segment behaved as functional or pseudogenic. Of the approximately 370 genotyped donors, less than 90% were placed in the genetic ancestry cluster associated with self-reported Caucasian donors. Donor age, sex, ethnicity and CMV serostatus were collected together with the repertoire data. Using immunosequencing, the study profiled T cell repertoires from 500 to 800 subjects and related those repertoires to cytomegalovirus serostatus. The study aimed to test whether signatures of past pathogen exposure could be identified by cataloging public T cell receptors. Class I and class II HLA loci were covered by the typing at four-digit resolution. Broader findings and caveats from the paper: When HLA alleles, especially DR and DQ, strongly co-occurred, TCR associations were difficult to assign to individual alleles. Some IMGT-functional V segments, including TRBV6-2 and TRBV6-3, could not be distinguished by the 87-base-pair reads and were therefore excluded. A group of highly shared sequence variants was considered likely to be a technical artifact of the sequencing pipeline. A few of the identified cytomegalovirus-associated TCR beta chains were confirmed in vitro to be specific for cytomegalovirus antigens. Across donors, most TCR sequences were observed very rarely, whereas some public TCRs were present in many individuals. In an earlier analysis of about 600 of the donors, most TCR beta V segments appeared in productive rearrangements about 90% or about 30% of the time, broadly matching IMGT annotations. In this cohort, only TCR beta chains were sequenced, and detectable features were limited by the absence of alpha or paired-chain data. In a later analysis, several top co-occurrence clusters were reported to appear linked to parvovirus B19, influenza, CMV and Epstein-Barr virus. A total of fewer than 200 TCR beta chains were listed by the study as associated with cytomegalovirus. Because some donors lacked HLA typing at each locus, the association tests relied only on the typed subset. According to a later analysis, most CMV-associated TCR beta chains appeared to be HLA-restricted, and the HLA associations seemed to be driven largely by CMV exposure. In a later genetic analysis, fewer N-insertions in productive TCRs were reported among donors in an Asian-associated ancestry cluster than the approximately 630-donor mean. CMV serostatus was the only immune exposure information available for the cohort. Correlated functional status among segregating V segments might be attributable to linkage disequilibrium, but an unknown experimental factor could not be ruled out. A later analysis associated 15,000 to 20,000 TCR beta sequences with specific HLA alleles at a false discovery rate of 0.05. In a later analysis, HLA-associated TCR beta chains showed more clonal expansion and lower generation probabilities than non-associated chains that were equally common. In a later genetic analysis, a missense DCLRE1C variant was associated with V-gene and J-gene trimming of TCR beta chains, and the association was replicated in an independent cohort. In both the original and validation cohorts, the classifier was reported to diagnose cytomegalovirus status with high specificity and sensitivity. A further reported finding was that TCR beta sequences accurately predicted the HLA-A and HLA-B alleles for most subjects in the first cohort. A later analysis found that TCR association rates varied across HLA loci, with DRB1 alleles showing the most associated TCRs and HLA-C alleles the fewest. Roughly uniform sequencing depth across donors was assumed in presence/absence analyses, although this assumption may not hold. Some 16 rarely observed V segments, including chromosome 9 orphons, were excluded from the earlier analysis of some 590 of the donors because counts were too low. According to the authors, the approach could potentially be generalized to other disease states and immunological phenotypes.

The library was produced with the immunoSEQ multiplex PCR assay. For the multiplex PCR, a mixture combining 60 forward primers for TCR Vbeta segments and 13 reverse primers for TCR Jbeta segments was used. The CDR3 region of rearranged TCR beta genes was amplified from genomic DNA by a multiplex PCR assay. Amplified TCR beta libraries were sequenced as 87-base-pair reads on the Illumina HiSeq System. The published analysis was carried out like this. In a later analysis, tens of millions of unique TCR beta chains were counted across the roughly 700 repertoires, and approximately 11 million of these chains were shared by at least two donors. To remove PCR and sequencing errors, raw reads were error-corrected and collapsed into unique sequences using a nearest-neighbor algorithm that merged closely related sequences. V, D and J gene segments were assigned by aligning CDR3 sequences to IMGT reference sequences. For a sequence to be retained, a match of at least six nucleotides to both a V gene segment and a J gene segment was required. A rearrangement was called productive if the CDR3 had no stop codons and remained in frame with V and J, and every other rearrangement was called non-productive. Following IMGT convention, CDR3 was defined as the stretch from the second conserved V-encoded cysteine to the conserved J-encoded phenylalanine. In an earlier analysis of around 570 of the donors, sequences lacking an unambiguous match to a single V gene segment were excluded. An earlier analysis of roughly 590 of the donors called V segments functional above 56.7% productive rearrangements and segregating when the between-donor standard deviation exceeded 5%. A statistical classification framework was developed to diagnose cytomegalovirus status using the catalog of TCR beta chain sequences. V and J gene assignment, in a later analysis, came from comparing TCR nucleotide sequences with IMGT/GENE-DB human TR gene sequences. Using the TCRdist pipeline, a later analysis assigned CDR3 sequences along with most-parsimonious VDJ recombination scenarios. In a later analysis, each TCR beta chain was defined by its CDR3 amino acid sequence together with its V-gene family, and reads without a unique V-gene family were excluded. In a later analysis, 450 to 600 highly shared, low-generation-probability nucleotide sequences were removed to address suspected cross-contamination and a sequencing artifact. For each public chain, a later analysis derived a clonal expansion index from normalized ranks of inferred template counts within each repertoire. Generation probabilities in a later analysis came from a VDJ recombination model fitted to out-of-frame rearrangements, and those results were checked against IGoR. Hypergeometric tests were used in a later analysis to score TCR-TCR, TCR-HLA and TCR-CMV co-occurrence, with a repertoire-size bias correction applied to the TCR pairs. In a later analysis, false discovery rates were estimated by permuting HLA or CMV assignments 20 times. In a later analysis, co-occurring TCRs were grouped using DBSCAN, with TCRdist sequence similarity added in when clustering inside HLA-allele-positive subsets. For co-occurrence clustering, repertoires with fewer than 30,000 or more than 120,000 public chains were excluded, along with roughly 5 repertoires with anomalous nucleotide sharing. Held by TCRdb, this immuneACCESS table contains in-frame sequences only and omits some clones. Under half of the omission traces to an unresolved V gene where checked; the cause of the rest is unknown. For V, J and clone size, that table is used; D and trimming come from the DNA. For this sample the table gives 250,000 or so clones, of which around 90% were detected only once. Around 1.7% of the sample is held by the ten biggest clonotypes.

V lost 5 bases and J lost 5 bases; the stretch between them is 9 bases long. CDR1 LGHNA and CDR2 YNFKEQ were looked up in the germline V gene. The CDR3 spans 13 residues, from the cysteine through the phenylalanine. Only the CDR3 DNA is retained, 39 bases long and in frame from the first base. The cohort was made up of 500 to 850 healthy bone marrow donors. At the time of sampling, every cohort member was nominally healthy, though immune exposures that went unrecorded were likely present. The donor tested CMV seronegative and was one of the 352 seronegative cohort members. Each donor provided a peripheral blood sample, and peripheral blood mononuclear cells were used for TCR beta sequencing. The Qiagen DNeasy Blood Extraction Kit was used to extract genomic DNA from the blood cell samples. This clone showed up just a few times. Its antigen specificity is not known. Base qualities were left out, and no much larger clone turns up one base away.

Material for sequencing was PBMCs. Recombination joined TRBV4-2 with TRBJ1-4, with a weak D call of TRBD1 (6 bases match). The TCR comes from a girl aged 2-10 years in good health and CMV-seronegative. The sequenced DNA: TGTGCCAGCAGCTGGGACACAAATGAAAAACTGTTTTTT. This sequence encodes CASSWDTNEKLFF.